This TCR beta chain was recovered during a study of T cell repertoires in cytomegalovirus infection (dated by TCRdb to between 2017 and 2020). The study in broad terms: Donor HLA type was relevant to the analysis, as public TCR beta signatures indicated carriage of CMV infection together with the matching HLA type. The study at large found these results: In both this cohort and an independent roughly 350-donor cohort, the cumulative frequency of public TCR beta family members distinguished carriers of CMV infection plus the relevant HLA type. The ex vivo response was dominated by HLA-C-restricted CMV-specific TCR beta clonotypes, which also provided the single most frequent clonotype in two of eight donors.

V is pared back by 1 base and J by 3 bases, with 18 bases lying between the germline termini. The CDR3 measures 18 amino acids from cysteine to phenylalanine. The CDR3 DNA has 54 bases and is translated from base 1. The germline V gene sets CDR1 to SGHTA and CDR2 to FQGNSA. Only a few counts were recorded for this clonotype. What this receptor recognizes is not known. Per-base quality was not reported, and no clone a single base away is much larger than it. Instrument used: Illumina HiSeq 1500. The raw public reads went through TCRdb reprocessing: fastp at Q25, MiXCR clone calling, in-frame beta chains kept. Here each entry gathers all rows of one CDR3 protein and keeps the most common genes and DNA. Across this sample there are 150,000 to 200,000 distinct CDR3 sequences, with over 25% seen only once. About 31% of the sample comes from the top ten.

The chain employs TRBV7-2 and TRBJ2-2; the best D guess is TRBD1, with 6 bases matching. This TCR derives from a human donor in good health (CMV status not recorded). Some clones in this sample may be carry-over from other donors' samples. Sequencing input: PBMCs. This receptor has the CDR3 CASSLEAPGAGDTGELFF. The DNA is as follows: TGTGCCAGCAGCTTAGAGGCCCCCGGGGCAGGGGACACCGGGGAGCTGTTTTTT.